This T cell receptor beta chain was captured in a study of blood T cell repertoires in COVID-19. Study information: The United States, Italy and Spain were the sources of the acute and convalescent COVID-19 samples.

Generated by immunoSEQ multiplex PCR, the TCRdb table keeps only in-frame clones and is missing some. This sample has about 18,000 clones, with around 90% found just once. V was pared by 5 bases and J by 0 bases, with 5 bases of the junction left unmatched. The CDR3 length is 15 residues. Germline V CDR1 and CDR2: MNHEY, SMNVEV (reference sequence). This sequence was found in a human donor in a cohort sampled during active COVID-19. The sequencing input was peripheral blood. V is TRBV27 and J is TRBJ2-3; 7 bases are shared with TRBD2. CDR3 sequence: CASSLLAASTDTQYF. The CDR3 nucleotides read TGTGCCAGCAGTCTTCTAGCGGCTAGCACAGATACGCAGTATTTT.